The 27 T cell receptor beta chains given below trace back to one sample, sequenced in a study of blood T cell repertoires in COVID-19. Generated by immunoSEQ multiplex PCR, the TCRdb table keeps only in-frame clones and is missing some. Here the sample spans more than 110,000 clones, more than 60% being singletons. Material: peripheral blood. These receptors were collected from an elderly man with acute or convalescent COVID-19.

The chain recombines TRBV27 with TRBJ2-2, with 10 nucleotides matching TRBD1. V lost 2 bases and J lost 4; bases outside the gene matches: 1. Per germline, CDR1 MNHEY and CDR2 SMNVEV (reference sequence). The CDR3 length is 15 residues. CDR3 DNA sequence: TGTGCCAGCAGTTTAGGACAGGGGGTCACCGGGGAGCTGTTTTTT. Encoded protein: CASSLGQGVTGELFF.

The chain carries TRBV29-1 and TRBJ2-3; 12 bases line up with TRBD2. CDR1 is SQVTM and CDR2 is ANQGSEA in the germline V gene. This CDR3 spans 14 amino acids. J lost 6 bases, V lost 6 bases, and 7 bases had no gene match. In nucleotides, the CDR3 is TGCAGCGTGGGAGGACTAGCGGGGCTGGATACGCAGTATTTT. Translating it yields CSVGGLAGLDTQYF.

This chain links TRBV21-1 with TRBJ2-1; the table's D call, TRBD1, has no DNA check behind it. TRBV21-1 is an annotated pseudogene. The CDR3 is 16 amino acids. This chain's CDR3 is CASSNSGQPRDNEQFF. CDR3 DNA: TGTGCCAGCAGCAACTCTGGACAGCCTCGGGACAATGAGCAGTTCTTC.

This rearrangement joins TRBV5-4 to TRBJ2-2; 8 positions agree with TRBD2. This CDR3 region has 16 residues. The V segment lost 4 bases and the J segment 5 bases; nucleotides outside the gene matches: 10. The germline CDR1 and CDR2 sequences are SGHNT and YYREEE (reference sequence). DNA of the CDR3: TGTGCCAGCAGCCGACCCGGGACTAGAGAAACCGGGGAGCTGTTTTTT. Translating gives CASSRPGTRETGELFF.

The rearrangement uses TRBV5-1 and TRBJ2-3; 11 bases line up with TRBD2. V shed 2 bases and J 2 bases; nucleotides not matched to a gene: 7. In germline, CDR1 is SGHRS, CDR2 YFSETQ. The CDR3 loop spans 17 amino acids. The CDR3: CASSLTGTSGTTDTQYF. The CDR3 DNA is TGCGCCAGCAGCTTAACCGGGACTAGCGGTACCACAGATACGCAGTATTTT.

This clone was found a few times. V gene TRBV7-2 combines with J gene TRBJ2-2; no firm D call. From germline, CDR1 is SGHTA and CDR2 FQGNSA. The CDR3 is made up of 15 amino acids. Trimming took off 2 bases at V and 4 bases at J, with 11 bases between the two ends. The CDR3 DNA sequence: TGTGCCAGCAGCTTAAACAGTCCGACCACCGGGGAGCTGTTTTTT. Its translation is CASSLNSPTTGELFF. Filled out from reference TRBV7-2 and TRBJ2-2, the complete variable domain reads GAGVSQSPSNKVTEKGKDVELRCDPISGHTALYWYRQSLGQGLEFLIYFQGNSAPDKSGLPSDRFSAERTGGSVSTLTIQRTQQEDSAVYLCASSLNSPTTGELFFGEGSRLTVL.

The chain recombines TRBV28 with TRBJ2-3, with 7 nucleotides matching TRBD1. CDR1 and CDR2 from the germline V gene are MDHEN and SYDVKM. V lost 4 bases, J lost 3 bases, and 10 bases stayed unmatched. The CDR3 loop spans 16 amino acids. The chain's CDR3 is CASSSRGSGGTDTQYF. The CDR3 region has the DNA TGTGCCAGCAGTTCAAGGGGGTCAGGGGGTACAGATACGCAGTATTTT.

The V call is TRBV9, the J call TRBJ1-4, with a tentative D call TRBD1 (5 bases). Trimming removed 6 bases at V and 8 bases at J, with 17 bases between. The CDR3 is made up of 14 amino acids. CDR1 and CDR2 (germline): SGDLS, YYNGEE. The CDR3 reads CASTLDPRDEKLFF. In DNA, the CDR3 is TGTGCCAGCACCCTGGACCCGCGGGACGAAAAACTGTTTTTT.

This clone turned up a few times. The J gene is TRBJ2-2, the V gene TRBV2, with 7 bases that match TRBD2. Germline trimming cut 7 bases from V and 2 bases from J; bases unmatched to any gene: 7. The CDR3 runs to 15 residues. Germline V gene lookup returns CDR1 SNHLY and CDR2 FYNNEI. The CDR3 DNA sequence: TGTGCCAGCACTGTACGGGACTATAACACCGGGGAGCTGTTTTTT. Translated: CASTVRDYNTGELFF.

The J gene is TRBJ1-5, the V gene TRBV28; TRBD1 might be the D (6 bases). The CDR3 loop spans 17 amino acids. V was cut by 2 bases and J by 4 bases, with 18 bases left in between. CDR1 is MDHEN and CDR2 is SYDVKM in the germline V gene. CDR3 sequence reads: CASSLIRTAAKNQPQHF. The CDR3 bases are TGTGCCAGCAGTTTAATAAGGACAGCGGCTAAAAATCAGCCCCAGCATTTT.

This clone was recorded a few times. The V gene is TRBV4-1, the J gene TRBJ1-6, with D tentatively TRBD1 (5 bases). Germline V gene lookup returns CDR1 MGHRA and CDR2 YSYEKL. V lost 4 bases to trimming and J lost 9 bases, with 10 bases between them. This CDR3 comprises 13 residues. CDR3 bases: TGCGCCAGCAGCCTGGGAGGGACTTCACCCCTCCACTTT. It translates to CASSLGGTSPLHF.

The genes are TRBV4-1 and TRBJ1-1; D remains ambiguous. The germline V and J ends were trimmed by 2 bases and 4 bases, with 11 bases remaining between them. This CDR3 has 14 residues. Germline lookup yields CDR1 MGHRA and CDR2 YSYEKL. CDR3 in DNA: TGCGCCAGCAGCCAAAAACAGAGTGCCACTGAAGCTTTCTTT. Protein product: CASSQKQSATEAFF.

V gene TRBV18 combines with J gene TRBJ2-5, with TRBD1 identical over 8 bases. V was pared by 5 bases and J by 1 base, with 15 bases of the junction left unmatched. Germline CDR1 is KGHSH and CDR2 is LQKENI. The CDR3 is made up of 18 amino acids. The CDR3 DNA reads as TGTGCCAGCTCAAAGGACAGGGTAGCGCCCTTCAGCCAAGAGACCCAGTACTTC. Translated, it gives CASSKDRVAPFSQETQYF. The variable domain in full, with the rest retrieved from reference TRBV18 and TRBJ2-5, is NAGVMQNPRHLVRRRGQEARLRCSPMKGHSHVYWYRQLPEEGLKFMVYLQKENIIDESGMPKERFSAEFPKEGPSILRIQQVVRGDSAAYFCASSKDRVAPFSQETQYFGPGTRLLVL.

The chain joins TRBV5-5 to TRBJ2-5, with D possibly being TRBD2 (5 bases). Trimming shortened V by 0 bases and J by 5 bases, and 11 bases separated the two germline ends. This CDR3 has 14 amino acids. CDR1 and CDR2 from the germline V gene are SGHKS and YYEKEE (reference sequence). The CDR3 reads CASSLGRSYETQYF. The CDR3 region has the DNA TGTGCCAGCAGCTTGGGGAGGTCGTACGAGACCCAGTACTTC.

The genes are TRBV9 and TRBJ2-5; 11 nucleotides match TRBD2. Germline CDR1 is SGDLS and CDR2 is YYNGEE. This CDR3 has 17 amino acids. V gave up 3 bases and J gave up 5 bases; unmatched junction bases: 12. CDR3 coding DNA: TGTGCCAGCAGCGCGGAACTAGCGGGGGCATCCGGGGAGACCCAGTACTTC. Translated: CASSAELAGASGETQYF.

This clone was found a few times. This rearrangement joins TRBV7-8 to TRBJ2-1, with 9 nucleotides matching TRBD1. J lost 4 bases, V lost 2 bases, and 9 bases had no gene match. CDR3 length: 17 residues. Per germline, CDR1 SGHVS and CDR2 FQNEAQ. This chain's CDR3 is CASSLRGVGQGYNEQFF. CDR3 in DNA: TGTGCCAGCAGCTTACGAGGAGTGGGACAGGGATACAATGAGCAGTTCTTC. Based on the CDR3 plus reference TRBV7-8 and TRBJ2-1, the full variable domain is GAGVSQSPRYKVAKRGQDVALRCDPISGHVSLFWYQQALGQGPEFLTYFQNEAQLDKSGLPSDRFFAERPEGSVSTLKIQRTQQEDSAVYLCASSLRGVGQGYNEQFFGPGTRLTVL.

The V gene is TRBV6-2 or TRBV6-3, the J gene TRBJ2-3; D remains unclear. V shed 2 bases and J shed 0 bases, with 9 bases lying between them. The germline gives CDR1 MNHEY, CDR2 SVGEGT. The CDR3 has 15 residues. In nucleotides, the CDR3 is TGTGCCAGCAGTTACCAGGTCGCGAGCACAGATACGCAGTATTTT. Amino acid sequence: CASSYQVASTDTQYF.

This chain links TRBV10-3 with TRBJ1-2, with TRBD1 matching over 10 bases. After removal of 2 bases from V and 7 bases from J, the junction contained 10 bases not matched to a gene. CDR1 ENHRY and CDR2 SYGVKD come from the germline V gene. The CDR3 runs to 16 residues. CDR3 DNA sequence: TGTGCCATCAGTGAGCTTAGTAGACAGGGGGCTAGTGGCTACACCTTC. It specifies CAISELSRQGASGYTF.

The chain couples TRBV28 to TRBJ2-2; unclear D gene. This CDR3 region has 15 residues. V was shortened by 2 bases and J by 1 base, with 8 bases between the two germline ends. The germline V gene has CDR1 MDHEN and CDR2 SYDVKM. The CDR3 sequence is CASSLNAWNTGELFF. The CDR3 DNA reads TGTGCCAGCAGTTTAAACGCGTGGAACACCGGGGAGCTGTTTTTT.

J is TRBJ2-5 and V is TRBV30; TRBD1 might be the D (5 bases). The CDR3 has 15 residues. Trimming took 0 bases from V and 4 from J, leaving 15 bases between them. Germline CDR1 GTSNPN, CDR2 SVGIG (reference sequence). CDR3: CAWSVRQGPRETQYF. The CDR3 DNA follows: TGTGCCTGGAGTGTACGGCAGGGTCCCAGAGAGACCCAGTACTTC.

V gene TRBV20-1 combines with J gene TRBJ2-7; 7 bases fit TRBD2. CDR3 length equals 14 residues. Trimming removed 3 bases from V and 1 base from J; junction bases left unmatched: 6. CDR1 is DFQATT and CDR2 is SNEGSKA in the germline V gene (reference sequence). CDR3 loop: CSASGGDGSYEQYF. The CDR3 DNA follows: TGCAGTGCTAGTGGGGGGGACGGGTCCTACGAGCAGTACTTC.

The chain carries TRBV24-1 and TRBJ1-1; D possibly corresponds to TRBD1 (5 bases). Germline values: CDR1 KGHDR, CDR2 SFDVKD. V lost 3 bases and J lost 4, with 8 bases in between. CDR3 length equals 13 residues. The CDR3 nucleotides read TGTGCCACCAGTGATCCGGGGGGCACTGAAGCTTTCTTT. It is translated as CATSDPGGTEAFF.

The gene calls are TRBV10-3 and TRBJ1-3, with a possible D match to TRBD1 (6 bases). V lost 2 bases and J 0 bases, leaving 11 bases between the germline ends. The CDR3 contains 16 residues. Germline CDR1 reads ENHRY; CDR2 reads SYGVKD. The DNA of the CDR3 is TGTGCCATCAGTGAGGGACAGAGTAGCTCTGGAAACACCATATATTTT. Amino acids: CAISEGQSSSGNTIYF.

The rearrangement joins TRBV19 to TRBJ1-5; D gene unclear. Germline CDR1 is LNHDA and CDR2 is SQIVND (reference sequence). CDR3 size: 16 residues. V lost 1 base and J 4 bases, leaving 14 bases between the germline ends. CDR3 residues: CASSIAPIASNQPQHF. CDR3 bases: TGTGCCAGTAGTATAGCCCCCATAGCCTCAAATCAGCCCCAGCATTTT.

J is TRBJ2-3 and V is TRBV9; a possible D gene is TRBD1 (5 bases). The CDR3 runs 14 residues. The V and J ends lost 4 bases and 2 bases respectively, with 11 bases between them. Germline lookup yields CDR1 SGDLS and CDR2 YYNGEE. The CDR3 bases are TGTGCCAGCAGCTTTGACAGTACCACAGATACGCAGTATTTT. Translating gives CASSFDSTTDTQYF.

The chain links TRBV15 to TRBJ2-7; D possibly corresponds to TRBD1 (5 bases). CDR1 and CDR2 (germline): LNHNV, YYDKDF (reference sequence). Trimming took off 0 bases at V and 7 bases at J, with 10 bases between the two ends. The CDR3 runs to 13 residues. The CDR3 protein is CATSRDGAGEQYF. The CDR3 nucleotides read TGTGCCACCAGCAGAGATGGGGCAGGAGAGCAGTACTTC. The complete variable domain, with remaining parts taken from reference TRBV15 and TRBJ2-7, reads DAMVIQNPRYQVTQFGKPVTLSCSQTLNHNVMYWYQQKSSQAPKLLFHYYDKDFNNEADTPDNFQSRRPNTSFCFLDIRSPGLGDTAMYLCATSRDGAGEQYFGPGTRLTVT.

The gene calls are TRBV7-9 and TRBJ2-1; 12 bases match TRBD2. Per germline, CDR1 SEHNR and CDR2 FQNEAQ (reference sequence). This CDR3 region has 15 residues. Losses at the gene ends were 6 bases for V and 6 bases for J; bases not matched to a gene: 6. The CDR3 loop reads CASRSPGLAGNEQFF. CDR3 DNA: TGTGCCAGCAGGTCTCCGGGACTAGCGGGCAATGAGCAGTTCTTC.